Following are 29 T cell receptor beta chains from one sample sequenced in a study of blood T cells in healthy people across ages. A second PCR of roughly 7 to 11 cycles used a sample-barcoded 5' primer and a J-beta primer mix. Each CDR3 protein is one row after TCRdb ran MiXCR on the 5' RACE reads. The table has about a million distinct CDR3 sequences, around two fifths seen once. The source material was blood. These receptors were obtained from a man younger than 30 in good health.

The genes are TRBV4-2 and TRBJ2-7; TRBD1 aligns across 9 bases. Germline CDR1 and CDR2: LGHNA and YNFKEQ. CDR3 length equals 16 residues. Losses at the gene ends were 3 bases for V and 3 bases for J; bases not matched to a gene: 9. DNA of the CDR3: TGTGCCAGCAGCCAGGCTCCGGGACAGGGAAACTACGAGCAGTACTTC. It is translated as CASSQAPGQGNYEQYF.

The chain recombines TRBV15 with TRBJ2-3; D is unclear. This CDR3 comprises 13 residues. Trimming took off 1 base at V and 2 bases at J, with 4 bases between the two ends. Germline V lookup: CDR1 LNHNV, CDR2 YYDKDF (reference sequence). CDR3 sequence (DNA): TGTGCCACCAGCAGAGGGACCACAGATACGCAGTATTTT. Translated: CATSRGTTDTQYF.

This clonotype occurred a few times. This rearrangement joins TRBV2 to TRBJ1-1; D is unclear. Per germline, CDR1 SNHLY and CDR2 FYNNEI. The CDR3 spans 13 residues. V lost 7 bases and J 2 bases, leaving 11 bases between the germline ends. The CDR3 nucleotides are TGTGCCAGCAACATTGTGGGTAACACTGAAGCTTTCTTT. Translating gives CASNIVGNTEAFF.

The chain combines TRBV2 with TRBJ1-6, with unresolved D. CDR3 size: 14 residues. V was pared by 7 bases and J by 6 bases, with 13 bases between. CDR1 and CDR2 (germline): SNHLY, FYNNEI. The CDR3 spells CASTEGTANSPLHF. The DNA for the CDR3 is TGTGCCAGCACGGAGGGTACGGCTAATTCACCCCTCCACTTT.

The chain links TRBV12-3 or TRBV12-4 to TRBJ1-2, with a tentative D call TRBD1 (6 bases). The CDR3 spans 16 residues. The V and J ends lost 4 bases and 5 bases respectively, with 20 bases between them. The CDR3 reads CASSSTWMGGGYGYTF. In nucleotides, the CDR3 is TGTGCCAGCAGTTCTACCTGGATGGGGGGCGGGTATGGCTACACCTTC.

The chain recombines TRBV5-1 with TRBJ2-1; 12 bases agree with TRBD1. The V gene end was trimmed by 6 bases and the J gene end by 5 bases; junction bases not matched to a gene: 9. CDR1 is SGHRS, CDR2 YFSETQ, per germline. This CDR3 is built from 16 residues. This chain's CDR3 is CASIKGGTGGHNEQFF. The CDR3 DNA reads TGCGCCAGCATCAAGGGTGGGACAGGGGGCCACAATGAGCAGTTCTTC.

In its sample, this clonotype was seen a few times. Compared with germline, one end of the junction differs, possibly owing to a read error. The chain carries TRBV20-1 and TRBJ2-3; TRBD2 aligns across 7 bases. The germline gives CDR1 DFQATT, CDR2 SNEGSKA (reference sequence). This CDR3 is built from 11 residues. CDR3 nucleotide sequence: TGTGGGGGGGGTAGCACAGATACGCAGTATTTT. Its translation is CGGGSTDTQYF.

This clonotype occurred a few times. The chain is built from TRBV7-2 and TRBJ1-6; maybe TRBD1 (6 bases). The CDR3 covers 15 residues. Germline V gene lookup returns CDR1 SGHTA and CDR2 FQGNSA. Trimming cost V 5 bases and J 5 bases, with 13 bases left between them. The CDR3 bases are TGTGCCAGCAGCCCAGGACAGTCCAATAATTCACCCCTCCACTTT. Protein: CASSPGQSNNSPLHF.

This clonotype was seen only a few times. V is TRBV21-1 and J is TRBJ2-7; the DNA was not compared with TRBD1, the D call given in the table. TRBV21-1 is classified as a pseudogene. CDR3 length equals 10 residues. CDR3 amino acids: CASSPREQYF. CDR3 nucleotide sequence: TGTGCCAGCAGCCCCCGGGAGCAGTACTTC.

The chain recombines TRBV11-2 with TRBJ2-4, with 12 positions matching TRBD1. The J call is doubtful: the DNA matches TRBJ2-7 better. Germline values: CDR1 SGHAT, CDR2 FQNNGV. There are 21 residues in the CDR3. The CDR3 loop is CASSSIGTGGEGRTYRNEQYF. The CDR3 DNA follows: TGTGCCAGCAGCTCGATAGGGACAGGGGGCGAGGGTCGAACTTACCGAAACGAGCAGTACTTC.

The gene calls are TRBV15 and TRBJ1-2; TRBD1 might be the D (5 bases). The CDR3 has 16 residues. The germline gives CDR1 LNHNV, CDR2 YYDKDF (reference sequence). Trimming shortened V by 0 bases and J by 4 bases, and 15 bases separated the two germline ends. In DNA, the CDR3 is TGTGCCACCAGCAGAGATTTAGACAGACCACCCTATGGCTACACCTTC. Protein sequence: CATSRDLDRPPYGYTF.

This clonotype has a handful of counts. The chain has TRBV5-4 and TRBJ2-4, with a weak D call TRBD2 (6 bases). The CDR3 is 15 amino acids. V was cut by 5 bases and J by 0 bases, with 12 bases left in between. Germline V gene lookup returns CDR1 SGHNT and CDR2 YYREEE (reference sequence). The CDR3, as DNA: TGTGCCAGCAGTCTCAGGCGGGAAGCCAAAAACATTCAGTACTTC. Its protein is CASSLRREAKNIQYF.

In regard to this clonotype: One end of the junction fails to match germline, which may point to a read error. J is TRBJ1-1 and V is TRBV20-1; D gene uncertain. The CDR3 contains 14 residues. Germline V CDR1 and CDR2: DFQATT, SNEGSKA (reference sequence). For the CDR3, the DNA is TGCAGTACTAGAGTCCTGGGCGGGAGCACTGAAGCTTTCTTT. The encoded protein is CSTRVLGGSTEAFF.

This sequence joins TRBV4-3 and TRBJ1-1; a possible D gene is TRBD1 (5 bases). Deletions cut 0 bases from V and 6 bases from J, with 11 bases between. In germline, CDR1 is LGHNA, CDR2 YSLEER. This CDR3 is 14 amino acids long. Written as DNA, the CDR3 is TGCGCCAGCAGCCAAGATAGCAGGGCGGCTGAAGCTTTCTTT. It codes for CASSQDSRAAEAFF.

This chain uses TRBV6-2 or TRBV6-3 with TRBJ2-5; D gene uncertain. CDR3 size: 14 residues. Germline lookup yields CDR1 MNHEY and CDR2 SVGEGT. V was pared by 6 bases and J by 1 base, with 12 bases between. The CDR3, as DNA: TGTGCCAGCAGCCTAGAAAGAATCCAAGAGACCCAGTACTTC. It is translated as CASSLERIQETQYF.

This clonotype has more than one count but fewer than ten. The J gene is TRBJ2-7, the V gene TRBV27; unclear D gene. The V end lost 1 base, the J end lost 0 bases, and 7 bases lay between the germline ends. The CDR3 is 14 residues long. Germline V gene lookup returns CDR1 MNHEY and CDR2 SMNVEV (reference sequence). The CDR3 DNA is TGTGCCAGCAGTTTATATACGGACTCCTACGAGCAGTACTTC. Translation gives CASSLYTDSYEQYF.

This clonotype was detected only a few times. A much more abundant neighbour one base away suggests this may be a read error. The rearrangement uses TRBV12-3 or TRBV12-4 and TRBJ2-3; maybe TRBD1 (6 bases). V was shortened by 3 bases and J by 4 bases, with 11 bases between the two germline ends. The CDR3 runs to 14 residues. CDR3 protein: CASSLFGGADTQYF. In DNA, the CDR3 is TGTGCCAGCAGTTTGTTTGGGGGCGCAGATACGCAGTATTTT.

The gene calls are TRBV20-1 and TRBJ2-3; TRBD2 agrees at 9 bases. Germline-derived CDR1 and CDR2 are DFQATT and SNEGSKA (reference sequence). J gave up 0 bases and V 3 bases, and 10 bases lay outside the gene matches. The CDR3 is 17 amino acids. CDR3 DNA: TGCAGTGCTAGCGGCATAGCGGGGGAAACTAGCACAGATACGCAGTATTTT. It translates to CSASGIAGETSTDTQYF.

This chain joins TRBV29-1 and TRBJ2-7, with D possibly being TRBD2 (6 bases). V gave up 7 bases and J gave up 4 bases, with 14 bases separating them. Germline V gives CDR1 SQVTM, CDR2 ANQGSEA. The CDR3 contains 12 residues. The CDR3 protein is CSAARGRYEQYF. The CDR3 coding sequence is TGCAGCGCCGCCAGAGGGAGGTACGAGCAGTACTTC.

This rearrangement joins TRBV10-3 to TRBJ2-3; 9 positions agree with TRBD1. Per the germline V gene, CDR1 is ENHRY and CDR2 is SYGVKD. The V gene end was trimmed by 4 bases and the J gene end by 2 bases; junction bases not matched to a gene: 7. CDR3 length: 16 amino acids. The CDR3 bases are TGTGCCATCAGTGGTCCGGGACAGGGATCCACAGATACGCAGTATTTT. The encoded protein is CAISGPGQGSTDTQYF.

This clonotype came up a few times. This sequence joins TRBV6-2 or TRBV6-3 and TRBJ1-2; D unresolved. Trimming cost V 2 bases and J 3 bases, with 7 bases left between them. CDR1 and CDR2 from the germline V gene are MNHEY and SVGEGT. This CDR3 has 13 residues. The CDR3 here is CASSYGHDYGYTF. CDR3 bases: TGTGCCAGCAGTTACGGTCACGACTATGGCTACACCTTC.

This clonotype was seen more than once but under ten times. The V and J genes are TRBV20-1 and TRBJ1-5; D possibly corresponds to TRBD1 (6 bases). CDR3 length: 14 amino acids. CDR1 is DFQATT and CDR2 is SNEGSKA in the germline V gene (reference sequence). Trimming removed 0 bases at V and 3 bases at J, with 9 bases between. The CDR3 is CSARDRGYNQPQHF. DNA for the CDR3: TGCAGTGCTAGAGACAGGGGATACAATCAGCCCCAGCATTTT.

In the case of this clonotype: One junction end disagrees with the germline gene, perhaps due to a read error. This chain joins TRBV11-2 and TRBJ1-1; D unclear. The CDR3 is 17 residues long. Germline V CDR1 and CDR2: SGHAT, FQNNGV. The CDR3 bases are TGTACCAGCAGCTTGGGCCGGACTCCACTAAGGGTCACTGAAGCTTTCTTT. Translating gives CTSSLGRTPLRVTEAFF.

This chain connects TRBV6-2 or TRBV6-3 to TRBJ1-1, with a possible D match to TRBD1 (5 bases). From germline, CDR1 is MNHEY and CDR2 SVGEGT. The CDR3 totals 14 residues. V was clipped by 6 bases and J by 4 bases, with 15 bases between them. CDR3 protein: CASRRDSPGTEAFF. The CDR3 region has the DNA TGTGCCAGCAGGAGAGACAGCCCCGGCACTGAAGCTTTCTTT.

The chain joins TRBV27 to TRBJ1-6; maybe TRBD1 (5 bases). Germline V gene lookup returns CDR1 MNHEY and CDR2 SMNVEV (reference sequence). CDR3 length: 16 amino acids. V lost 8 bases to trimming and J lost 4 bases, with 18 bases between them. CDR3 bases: TGTGCCAGCCATCCGACAGTATCGTCTTATAATTCACCCCTCCACTTT. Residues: CASHPTVSSYNSPLHF.

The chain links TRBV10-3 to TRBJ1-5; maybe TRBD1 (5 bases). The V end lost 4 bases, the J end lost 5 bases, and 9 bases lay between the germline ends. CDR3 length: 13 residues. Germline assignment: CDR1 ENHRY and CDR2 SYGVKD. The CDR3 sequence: CAISAGDHQPQHF. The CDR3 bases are TGTGCCATCAGTGCCGGGGACCATCAGCCCCAGCATTTT.

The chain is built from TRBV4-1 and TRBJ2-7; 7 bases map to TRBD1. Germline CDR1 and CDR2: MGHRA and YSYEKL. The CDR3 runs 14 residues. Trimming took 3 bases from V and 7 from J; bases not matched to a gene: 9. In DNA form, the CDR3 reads TGCGCCAGCAGCCAGGAACAGGGGAAGGGTGAGCAGTACTTC. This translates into CASSQEQGKGEQYF.

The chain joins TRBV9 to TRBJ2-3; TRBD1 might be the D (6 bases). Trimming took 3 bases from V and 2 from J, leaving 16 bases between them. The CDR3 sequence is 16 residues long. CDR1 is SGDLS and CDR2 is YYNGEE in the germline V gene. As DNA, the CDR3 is TGTGCCAGCAGCGGAACTCCTGGACAGACCACAGATACGCAGTATTTT. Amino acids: CASSGTPGQTTDTQYF.

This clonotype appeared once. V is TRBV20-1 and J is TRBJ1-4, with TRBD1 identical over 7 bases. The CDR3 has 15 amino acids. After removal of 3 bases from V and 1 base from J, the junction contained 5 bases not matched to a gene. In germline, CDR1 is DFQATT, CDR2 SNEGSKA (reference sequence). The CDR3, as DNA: TGCAGTGCTAGGGACCCAGGGGGAACTAATGAAAAACTGTTTTTT. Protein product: CSARDPGGTNEKLFF.